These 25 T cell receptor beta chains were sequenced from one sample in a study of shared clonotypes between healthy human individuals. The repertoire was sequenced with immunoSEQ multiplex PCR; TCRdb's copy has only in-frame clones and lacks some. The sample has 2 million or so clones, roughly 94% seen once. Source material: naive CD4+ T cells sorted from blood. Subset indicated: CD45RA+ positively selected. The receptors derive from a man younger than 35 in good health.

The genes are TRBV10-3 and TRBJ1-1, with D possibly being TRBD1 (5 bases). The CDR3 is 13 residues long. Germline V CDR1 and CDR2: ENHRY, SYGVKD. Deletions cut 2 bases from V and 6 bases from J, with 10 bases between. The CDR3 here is CAISETGTPEAFF. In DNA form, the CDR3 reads TGTGCCATCAGTGAGACGGGGACCCCTGAAGCTTTCTTT.

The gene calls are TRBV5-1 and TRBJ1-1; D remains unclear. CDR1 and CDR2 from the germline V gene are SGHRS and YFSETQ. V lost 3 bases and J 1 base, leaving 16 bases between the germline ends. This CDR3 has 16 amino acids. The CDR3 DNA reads TGCGCCAGCAGCTCGTATGGCGGAACCACGAACACTGAAGCTTTCTTT. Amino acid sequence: CASSSYGGTTNTEAFF.

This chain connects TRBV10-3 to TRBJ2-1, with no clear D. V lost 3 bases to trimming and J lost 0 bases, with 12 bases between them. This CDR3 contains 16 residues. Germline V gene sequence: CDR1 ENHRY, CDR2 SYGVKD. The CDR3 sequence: CAISDVDWYSYNEQFF. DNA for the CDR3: TGTGCCATCAGTGACGTCGACTGGTACTCCTACAATGAGCAGTTCTTC.

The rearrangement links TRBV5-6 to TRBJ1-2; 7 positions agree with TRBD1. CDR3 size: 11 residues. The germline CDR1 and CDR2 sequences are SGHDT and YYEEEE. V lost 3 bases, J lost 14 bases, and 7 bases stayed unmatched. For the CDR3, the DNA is TGTGCCAGCAGCTGGGGGGAACAGGGGACCTTC. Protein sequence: CASSWGEQGTF. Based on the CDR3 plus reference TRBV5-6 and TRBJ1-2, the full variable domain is DAGVTQSPTHLIKTRGQQVTLRCSPKSGHDTVSWYQQALGQGPQFIFQYYEEEERQRGNFPDRFSGHQFPNYSSELNVNALLLGDSALYLCASSWGEQGTFGSGTRLTVV.

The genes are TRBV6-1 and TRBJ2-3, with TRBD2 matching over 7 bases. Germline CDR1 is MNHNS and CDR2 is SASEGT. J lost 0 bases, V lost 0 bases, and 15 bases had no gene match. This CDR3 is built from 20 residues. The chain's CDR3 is CASSEAPWASGSPSTDTQYF. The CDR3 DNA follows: TGTGCCAGCAGTGAAGCCCCGTGGGCTAGCGGATCACCTAGCACAGATACGCAGTATTTT.

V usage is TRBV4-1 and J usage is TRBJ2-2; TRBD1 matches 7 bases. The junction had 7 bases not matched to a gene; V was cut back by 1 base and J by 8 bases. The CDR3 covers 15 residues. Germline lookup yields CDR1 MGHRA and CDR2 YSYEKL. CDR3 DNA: TGCGCCAGCAGCCAAGCAGGGGGTACCCCTGGGGAGCTGTTTTTT. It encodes CASSQAGGTPGELFF.

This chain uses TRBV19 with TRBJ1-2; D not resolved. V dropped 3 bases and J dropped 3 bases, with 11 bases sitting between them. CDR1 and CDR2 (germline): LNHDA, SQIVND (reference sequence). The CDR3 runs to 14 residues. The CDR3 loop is CASSIGVKDYGYTF. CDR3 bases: TGTGCCAGTAGTATTGGGGTAAAGGACTATGGCTACACCTTC.

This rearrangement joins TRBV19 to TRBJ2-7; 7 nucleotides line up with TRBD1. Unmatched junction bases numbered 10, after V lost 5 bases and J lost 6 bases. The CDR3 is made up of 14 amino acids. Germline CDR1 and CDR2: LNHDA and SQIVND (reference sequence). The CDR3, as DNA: TGTGCCAGTAGTTCACAGGGGTCCCCCTCCGAGCAGTACTTC. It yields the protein CASSSQGSPSEQYF.

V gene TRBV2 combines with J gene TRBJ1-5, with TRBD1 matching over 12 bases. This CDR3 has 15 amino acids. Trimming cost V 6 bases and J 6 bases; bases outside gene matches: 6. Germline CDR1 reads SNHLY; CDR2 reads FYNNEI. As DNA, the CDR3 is TGTGCCAGCAGACGGGGACAGGGGGCGATTCAGCCCCAGCATTTT. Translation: CASRRGQGAIQPQHF.

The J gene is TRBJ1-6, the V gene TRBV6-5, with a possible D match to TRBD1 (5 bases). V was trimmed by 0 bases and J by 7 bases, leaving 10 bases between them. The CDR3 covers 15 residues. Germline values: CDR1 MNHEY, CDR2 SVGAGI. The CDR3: CASSYSGTLNSPLHF. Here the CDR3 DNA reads TGTGCCAGCAGTTACTCCGGGACGCTGAATTCACCCCTCCACTTT.

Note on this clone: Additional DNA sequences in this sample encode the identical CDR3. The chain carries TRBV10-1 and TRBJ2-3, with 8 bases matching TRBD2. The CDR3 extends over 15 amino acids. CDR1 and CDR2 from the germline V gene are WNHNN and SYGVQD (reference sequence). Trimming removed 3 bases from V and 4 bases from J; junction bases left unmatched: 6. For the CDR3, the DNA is TGCGCCAGCAGTGACGGGCTAGCGGGCGCAGATACGCAGTATTTT. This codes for CASSDGLAGADTQYF.

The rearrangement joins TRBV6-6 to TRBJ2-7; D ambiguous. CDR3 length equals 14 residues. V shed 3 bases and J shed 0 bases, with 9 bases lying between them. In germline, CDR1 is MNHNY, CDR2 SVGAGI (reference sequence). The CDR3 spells CASSYWGVSYEQYF. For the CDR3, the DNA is TGTGCCAGCAGTTATTGGGGTGTCTCCTACGAGCAGTACTTC.

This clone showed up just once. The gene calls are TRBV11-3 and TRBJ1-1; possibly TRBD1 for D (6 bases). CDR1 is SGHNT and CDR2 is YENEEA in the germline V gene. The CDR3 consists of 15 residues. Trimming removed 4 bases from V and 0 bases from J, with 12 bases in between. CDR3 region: CASSYGDKLNTEAFF. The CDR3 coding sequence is TGTGCCAGCAGCTATGGGGACAAGCTGAACACTGAAGCTTTCTTT. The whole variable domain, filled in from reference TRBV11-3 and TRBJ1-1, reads EAGVVQSPRYKIIEKKQPVAFWCNPISGHNTLYWYLQNLGQGPELLIRYENEEAVDDSQLPKDRFSAERLKGVDSTLKIQPAELGDSAVYLCASSYGDKLNTEAFFGQGTRLTVV.

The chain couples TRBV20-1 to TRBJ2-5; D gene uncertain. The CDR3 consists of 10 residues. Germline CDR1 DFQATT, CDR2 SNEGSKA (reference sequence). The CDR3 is CSPSSETQYF. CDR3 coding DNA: TGCAGCCCGTCGTCGGAGACCCAGTACTTC.

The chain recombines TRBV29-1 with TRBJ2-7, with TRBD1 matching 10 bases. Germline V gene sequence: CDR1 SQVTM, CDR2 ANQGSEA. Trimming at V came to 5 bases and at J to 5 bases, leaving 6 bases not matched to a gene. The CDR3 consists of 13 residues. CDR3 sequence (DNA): TGCAGCGTTCTACCGGGACAGGGGAACGAGCAGTACTTC. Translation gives CSVLPGQGNEQYF.

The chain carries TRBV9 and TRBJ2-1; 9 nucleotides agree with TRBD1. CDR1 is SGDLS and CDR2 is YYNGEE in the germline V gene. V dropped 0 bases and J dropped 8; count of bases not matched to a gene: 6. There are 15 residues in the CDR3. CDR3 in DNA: TGTGCCAGCAGCGTAGTTGGACAGGGGTCCTATGAGCAGTTCTTC. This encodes CASSVVGQGSYEQFF.

CDR3 protein: CASMVYSGANVLTF. For the CDR3, the DNA is TGCGCCAGCATGGTGTACTCTGGGGCCAACGTCCTGACTTTC. The V and J genes are TRBV5-1 and TRBJ2-6; D is ambiguous. This CDR3 has 14 amino acids. The V gene's germline CDR1 is SGHRS and CDR2 YFSETQ. Trimming took 6 bases from V and 0 from J, leaving 7 bases between them.

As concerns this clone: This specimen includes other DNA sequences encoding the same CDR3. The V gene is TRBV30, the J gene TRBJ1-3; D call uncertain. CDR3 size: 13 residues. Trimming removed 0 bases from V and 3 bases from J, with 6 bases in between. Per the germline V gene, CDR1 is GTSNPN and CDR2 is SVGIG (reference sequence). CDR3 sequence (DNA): TGTGCCTGGAGTGTACGAGGTGGAAACACCATATATTTT. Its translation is CAWSVRGGNTIYF.

DNA for the CDR3: TGTGCCAGCAGCGTAGCCTCCTCTAGCGGGAAAAGCAATGAGCAGTTCTTC. Its protein product is CASSVASSSGKSNEQFF. This rearrangement joins TRBV9 to TRBJ2-1; 9 bases are a match to TRBD2. The junction had 10 bases not matched to a gene; V was cut back by 0 bases and J by 6 bases. This CDR3 has 17 residues. The germline V gene encodes CDR1 SGDLS and CDR2 YYNGEE.

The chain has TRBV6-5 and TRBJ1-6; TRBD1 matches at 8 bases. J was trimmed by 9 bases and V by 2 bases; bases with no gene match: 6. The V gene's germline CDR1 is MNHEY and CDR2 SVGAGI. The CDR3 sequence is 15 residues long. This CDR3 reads CASSYGDRGGSPLHF. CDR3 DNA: TGTGCCAGCAGTTACGGCGACAGGGGCGGTTCACCCCTCCACTTT.

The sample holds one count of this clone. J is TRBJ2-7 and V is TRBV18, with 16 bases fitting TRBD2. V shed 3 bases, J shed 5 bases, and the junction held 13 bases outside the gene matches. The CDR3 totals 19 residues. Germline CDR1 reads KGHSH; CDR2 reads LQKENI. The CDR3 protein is CASSPPGTSGRASSHEQYF. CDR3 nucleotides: TGTGCCAGCTCACCCCCTGGGACTAGCGGGAGGGCCTCTTCCCACGAGCAGTACTTC.

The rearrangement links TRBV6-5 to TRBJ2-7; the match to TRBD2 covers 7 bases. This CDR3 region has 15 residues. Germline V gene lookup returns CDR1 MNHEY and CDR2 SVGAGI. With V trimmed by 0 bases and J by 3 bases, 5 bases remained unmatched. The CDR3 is CASSYSSGVRYEQYF. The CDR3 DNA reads TGTGCCAGCAGTTACTCGAGCGGGGTGCGCTACGAGCAGTACTTC.

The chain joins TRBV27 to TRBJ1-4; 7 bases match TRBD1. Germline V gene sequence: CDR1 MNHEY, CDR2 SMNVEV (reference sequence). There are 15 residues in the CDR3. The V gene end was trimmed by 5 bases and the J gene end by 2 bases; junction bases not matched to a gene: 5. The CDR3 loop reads CASSGGTVTNEKLFF. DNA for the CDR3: TGTGCCAGCAGTGGGGGGACAGTTACTAATGAAAAACTGTTTTTT.

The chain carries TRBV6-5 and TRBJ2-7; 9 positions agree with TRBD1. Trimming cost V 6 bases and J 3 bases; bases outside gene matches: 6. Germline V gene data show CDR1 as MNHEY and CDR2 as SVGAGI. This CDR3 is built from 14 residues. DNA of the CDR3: TGTGCCAGCAGGTACCGGACAGGGGTCTACGAGCAGTACTTC. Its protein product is CASRYRTGVYEQYF.

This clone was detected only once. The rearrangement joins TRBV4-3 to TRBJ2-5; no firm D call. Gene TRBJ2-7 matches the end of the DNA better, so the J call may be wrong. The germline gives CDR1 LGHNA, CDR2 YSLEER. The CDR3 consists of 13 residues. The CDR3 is CASSQGGGYEQYF. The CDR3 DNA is TGCGCCAGCAGCCAAGGAGGCGGCTACGAGCAGTACTTC.